The 3 T cell receptor beta chains below all came from one sample that was sequenced in a study of blood T cell repertoires in COVID-19. Some clones are missing from TCRdb's copy, which holds only in-frame ones; the method was immunoSEQ multiplex PCR. The sample yields 30,000 to 40,000 clones, approximately 85% seen once. The sample was peripheral blood. These receptors originate from a man aged 55-75 years with active or convalescent COVID-19.

This clone occurred a few times. This chain joins TRBV4-1 and TRBJ1-5; 10 positions agree with TRBD1. J was trimmed by 5 bases and V by 0 bases; bases with no gene match: 4. In germline, CDR1 is MGHRA, CDR2 YSYEKL. The length of the CDR3 is 16 residues. The CDR3 nucleotides are TGCGCCAGCAGCCAAGATAGGGACAGGGGTTATCAGCCCCAGCATTTT. Protein sequence: CASSQDRDRGYQPQHF.

V gene TRBV6-6 combines with J gene TRBJ1-5; D unclear. Germline CDR1 MNHNY, CDR2 SVGAGI (reference sequence). V lost 6 bases and J lost 14, with 17 bases in between. The CDR3 has 12 residues. This CDR3 is CASRPYGGPEHF. The CDR3 region has the DNA TGTGCCAGCAGGCCATATGGAGGACCCGAGCATTTT.

CDR3 nucleotide sequence: TGTGCCAGCAGTATCAGGGACAGGGGGGATCAGCCCCAGCATTTT. This gives the protein CASSIRDRGDQPQHF. The chain uses TRBV6-5 and TRBJ1-5; 11 nucleotides agree with TRBD1. The germline gives CDR1 MNHEY, CDR2 SVGAGI. CDR3 length: 15 residues. V lost 5 bases to trimming and J lost 5 bases; unmatched junction nucleotides: 5.